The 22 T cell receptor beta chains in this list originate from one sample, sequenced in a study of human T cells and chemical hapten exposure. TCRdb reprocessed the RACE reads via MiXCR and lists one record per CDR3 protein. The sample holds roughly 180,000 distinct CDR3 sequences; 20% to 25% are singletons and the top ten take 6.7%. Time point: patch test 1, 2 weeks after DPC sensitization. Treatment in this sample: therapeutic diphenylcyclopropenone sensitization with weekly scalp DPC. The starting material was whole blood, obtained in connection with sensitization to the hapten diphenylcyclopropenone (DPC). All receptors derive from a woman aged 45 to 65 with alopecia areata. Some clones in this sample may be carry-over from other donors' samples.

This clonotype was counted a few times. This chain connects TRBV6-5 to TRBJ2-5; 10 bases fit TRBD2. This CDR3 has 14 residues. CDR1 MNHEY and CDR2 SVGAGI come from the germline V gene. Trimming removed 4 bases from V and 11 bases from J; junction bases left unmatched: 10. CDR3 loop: CASSSTLTSGEQYF. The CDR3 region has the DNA TGTGCCAGCAGTTCCACCCTTACTAGCGGGGAGCAGTACTTC.

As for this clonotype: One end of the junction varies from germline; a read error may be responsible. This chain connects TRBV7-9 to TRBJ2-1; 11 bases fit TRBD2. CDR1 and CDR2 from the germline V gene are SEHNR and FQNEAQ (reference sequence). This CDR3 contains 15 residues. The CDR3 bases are TGTGCTAGCAGCTTATCACTAGCGGGAGTCAATGAGCAGTTCTTC. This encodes CASSLSLAGVNEQFF.

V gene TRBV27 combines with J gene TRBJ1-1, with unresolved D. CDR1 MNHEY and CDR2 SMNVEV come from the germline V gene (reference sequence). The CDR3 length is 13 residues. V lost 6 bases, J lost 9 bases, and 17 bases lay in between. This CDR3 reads CASSRLKGHKAFF. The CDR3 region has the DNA TGTGCCAGCAGCCGACTTAAAGGCCACAAAGCTTTCTTT.

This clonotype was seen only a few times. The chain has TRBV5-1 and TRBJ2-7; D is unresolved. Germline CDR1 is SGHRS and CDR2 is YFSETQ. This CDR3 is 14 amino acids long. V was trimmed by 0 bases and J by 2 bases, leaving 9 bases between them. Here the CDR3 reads CASSLAAEPYEQYF. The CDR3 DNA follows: TGCGCCAGCAGCTTGGCGGCAGAACCCTACGAGCAGTACTTC.

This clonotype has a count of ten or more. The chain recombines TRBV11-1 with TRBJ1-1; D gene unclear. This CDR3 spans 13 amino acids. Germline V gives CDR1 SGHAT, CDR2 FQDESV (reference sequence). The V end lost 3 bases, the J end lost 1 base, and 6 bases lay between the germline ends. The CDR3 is CASSFVANTEAFF. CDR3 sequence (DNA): TGTGCCAGCAGCTTCGTGGCGAACACTGAAGCTTTCTTT.

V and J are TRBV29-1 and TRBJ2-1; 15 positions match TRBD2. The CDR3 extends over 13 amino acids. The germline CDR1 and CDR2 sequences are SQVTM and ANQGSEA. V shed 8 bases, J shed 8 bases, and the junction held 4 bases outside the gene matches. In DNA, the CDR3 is TGCAGCACGGGACTAGCGGGAGGACATGAGCAGTTCTTC. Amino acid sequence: CSTGLAGGHEQFF.

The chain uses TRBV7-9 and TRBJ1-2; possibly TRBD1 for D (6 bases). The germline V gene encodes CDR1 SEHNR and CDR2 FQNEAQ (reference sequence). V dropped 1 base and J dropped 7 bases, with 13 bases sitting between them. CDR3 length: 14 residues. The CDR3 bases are TGTGCCAGCAGCTTAGGGGGGACATCTCGTGGCTACACCTTC. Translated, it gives CASSLGGTSRGYTF.

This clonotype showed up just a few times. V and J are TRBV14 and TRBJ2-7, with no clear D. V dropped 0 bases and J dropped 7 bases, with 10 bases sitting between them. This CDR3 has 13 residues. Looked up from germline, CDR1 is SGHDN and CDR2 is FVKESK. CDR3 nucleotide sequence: TGTGCCAGCAGCCAAGATCTGTTAGGGGAGCAGTACTTC. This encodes CASSQDLLGEQYF.

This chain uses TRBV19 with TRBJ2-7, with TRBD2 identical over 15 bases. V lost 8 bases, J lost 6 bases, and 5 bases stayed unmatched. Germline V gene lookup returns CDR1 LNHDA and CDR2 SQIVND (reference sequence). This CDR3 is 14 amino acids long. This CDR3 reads CASGGTSGRSEQYF. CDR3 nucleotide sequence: TGTGCCAGTGGCGGGACTAGCGGGAGGAGCGAGCAGTACTTC.

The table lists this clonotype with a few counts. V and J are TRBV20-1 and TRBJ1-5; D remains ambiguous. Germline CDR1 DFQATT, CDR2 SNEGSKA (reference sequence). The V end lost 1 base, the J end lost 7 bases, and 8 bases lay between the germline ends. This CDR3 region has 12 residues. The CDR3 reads CSARVTAQPQHF. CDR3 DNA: TGCAGTGCTAGAGTCACCGCCCAGCCCCAGCATTTT.

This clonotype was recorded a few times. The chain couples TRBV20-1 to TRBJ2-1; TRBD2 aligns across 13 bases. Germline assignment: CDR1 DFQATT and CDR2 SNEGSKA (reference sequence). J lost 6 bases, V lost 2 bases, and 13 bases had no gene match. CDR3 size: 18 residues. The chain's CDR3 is CSARSLLAGGVVANEQFF. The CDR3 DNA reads TGCAGTGCTAGATCTCTACTAGCGGGAGGGGTAGTGGCCAATGAGCAGTTCTTC.

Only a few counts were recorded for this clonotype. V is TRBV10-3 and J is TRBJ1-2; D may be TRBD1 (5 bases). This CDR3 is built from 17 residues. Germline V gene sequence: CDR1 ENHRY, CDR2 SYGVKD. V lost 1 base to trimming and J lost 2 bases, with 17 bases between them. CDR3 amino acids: CAISELGGRTGNYGYTF. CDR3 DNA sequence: TGTGCCATCAGTGAGTTGGGGGGACGGACCGGGAACTATGGCTACACCTTC.

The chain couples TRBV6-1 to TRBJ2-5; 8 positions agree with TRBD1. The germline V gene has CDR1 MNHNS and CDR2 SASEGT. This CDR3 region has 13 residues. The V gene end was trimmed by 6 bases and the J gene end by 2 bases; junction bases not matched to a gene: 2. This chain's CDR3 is CASRWTGQETQYF. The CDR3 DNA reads TGTGCCAGCAGATGGACAGGGCAAGAGACCCAGTACTTC.

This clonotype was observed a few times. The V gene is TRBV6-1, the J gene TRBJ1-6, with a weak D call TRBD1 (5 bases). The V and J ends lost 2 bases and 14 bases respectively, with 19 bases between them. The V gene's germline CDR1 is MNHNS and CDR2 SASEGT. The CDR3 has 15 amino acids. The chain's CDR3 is CASSEIPGTEAALHF. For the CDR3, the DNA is TGTGCCAGCAGTGAAATCCCCGGGACCGAAGCAGCCCTCCACTTT.

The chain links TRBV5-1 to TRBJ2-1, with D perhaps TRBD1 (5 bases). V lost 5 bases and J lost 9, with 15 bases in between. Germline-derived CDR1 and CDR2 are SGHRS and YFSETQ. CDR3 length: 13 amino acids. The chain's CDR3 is CASSRTRSGEQFF. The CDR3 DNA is TGCGCCAGCAGTCGGACACGCAGTGGTGAGCAGTTCTTC.

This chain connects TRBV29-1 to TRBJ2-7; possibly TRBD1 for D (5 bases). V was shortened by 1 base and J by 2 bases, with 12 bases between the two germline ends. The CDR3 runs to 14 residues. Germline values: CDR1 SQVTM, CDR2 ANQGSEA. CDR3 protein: CSVEVGARPYEQYF. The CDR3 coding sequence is TGCAGCGTTGAAGTAGGGGCTAGGCCCTACGAGCAGTACTTC.

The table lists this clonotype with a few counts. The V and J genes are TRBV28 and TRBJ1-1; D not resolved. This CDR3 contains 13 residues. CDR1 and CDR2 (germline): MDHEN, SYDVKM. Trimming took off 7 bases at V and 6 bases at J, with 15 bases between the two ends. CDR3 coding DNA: TGTGCCAGCACGGGAAGGGAAGGGTCTGAAGCTTTCTTT. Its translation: CASTGREGSEAFF.

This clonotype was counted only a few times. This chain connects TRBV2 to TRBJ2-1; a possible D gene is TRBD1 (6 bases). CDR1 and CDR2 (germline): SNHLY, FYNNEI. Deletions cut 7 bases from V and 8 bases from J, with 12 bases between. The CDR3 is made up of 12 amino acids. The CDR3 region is CASTASGDEQFF. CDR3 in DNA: TGTGCCAGCACAGCCTCAGGGGATGAGCAGTTCTTC.

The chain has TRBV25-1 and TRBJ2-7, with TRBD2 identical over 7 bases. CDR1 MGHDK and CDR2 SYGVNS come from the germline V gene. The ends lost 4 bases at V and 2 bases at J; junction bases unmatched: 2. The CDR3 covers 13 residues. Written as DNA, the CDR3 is TGTGCCAGCAGTGTGGGGGGGGCCTACGAGCAGTACTTC. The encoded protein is CASSVGGAYEQYF.

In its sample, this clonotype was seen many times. The CDR3 reads CASSYTGEFRNSPLHF. CDR3 bases: TGTGCCAGCAGCTATACAGGGGAATTCCGGAATTCACCCCTCCACTTT. V is TRBV7-2 and J is TRBJ1-6, with 7 bases that match TRBD1. This CDR3 has 16 amino acids. Trimming took 4 bases from V and 7 from J; bases not matched to a gene: 10. CDR1 is SGHTA and CDR2 is FQGNSA in the germline V gene.

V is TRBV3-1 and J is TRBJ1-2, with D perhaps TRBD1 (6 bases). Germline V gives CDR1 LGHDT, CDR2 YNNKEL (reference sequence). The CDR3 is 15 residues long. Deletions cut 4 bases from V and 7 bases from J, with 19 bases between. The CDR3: CASSPPGRGIRGYTF. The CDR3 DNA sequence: TGTGCCAGCAGCCCCCCGGGCAGGGGAATCCGTGGCTACACCTTC.

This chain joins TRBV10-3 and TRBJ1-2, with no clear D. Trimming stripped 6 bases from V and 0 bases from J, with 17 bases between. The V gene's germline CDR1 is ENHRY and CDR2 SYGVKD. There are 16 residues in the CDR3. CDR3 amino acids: CAIRAVTSIANYGYTF. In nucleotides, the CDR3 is TGTGCCATCAGAGCGGTCACGTCGATAGCTAACTATGGCTACACCTTC.